The 9 T cell receptor beta chains below come from one sample, sequenced in a study of beta chain features in type 1 diabetes. Whole-study findings and limits: Moderately but significantly shorter TCRB CDR3s were found in Type 1 diabetes patients in all four CD4+ subsets.

These receptors have no known antigen. Reverse transcribing all isolated RNA meant expressed TCRB transcripts were sequenced. Libraries were prepared by immunoSEQ multiplex PCR; TCRdb keeps only in-frame clonotypes and omits some of them. The table has over 300,000 clones, about a tenth seen once; the top ten hold roughly 1%. Sequencing input: central memory CD4+ T cells from blood. Receptors were obtained from a man under 40 with type 1 diabetes.

This clone has just a few counts. V gene TRBV6-5 combines with J gene TRBJ2-2; D gene ambiguous. From germline, CDR1 is MNHEY and CDR2 SVGAGI. Trimming cost V 10 bases and J 0 bases, with 6 bases left between them. The CDR3 consists of 12 residues. As DNA, the CDR3 is TGTGCCATGGGGTCGAACACCGGGGAGCTGTTTTTT. This translates into CAMGSNTGELFF.

This clone was seen repeatedly, ten times or more. The chain is built from TRBV7-8 and TRBJ1-4; 8 positions agree with TRBD1. Germline CDR1 and CDR2: SGHVS and FQNEAQ. The CDR3 is 13 residues long. Unmatched junction bases numbered 3, after V lost 1 base and J lost 11 bases. The CDR3 loop is CASSLGTGTKLFF. The CDR3 region has the DNA TGTGCCAGCAGCTTAGGGACAGGGACGAAACTGTTTTTT.

The sample holds a few counts of this clone. The chain recombines TRBV11-2 with TRBJ1-2; tentatively, D is TRBD1 (5 bases). This CDR3 has 14 residues. Germline V lookup: CDR1 SGHAT, CDR2 FQNNGV. V was trimmed by 3 bases and J by 6 bases, leaving 14 bases between them. Here the CDR3 reads CASSFTRTRDGYTF. CDR3 bases: TGTGCCAGCAGCTTTACTCGTACCAGGGATGGCTACACCTTC.

This clone was detected only a few times. This sequence joins TRBV29-1 and TRBJ1-2; no definite D call. V dropped 4 bases and J dropped 0 bases, with 9 bases sitting between them. The germline V gene has CDR1 SQVTM and CDR2 ANQGSEA. The CDR3 is 13 residues long. In nucleotides, the CDR3 is TGCAGCGTTGGGGCAGGAGCTAACTATGGCTACACCTTC. This codes for CSVGAGANYGYTF.

There are many counts of this clone. The J gene is TRBJ1-1, the V gene TRBV11-2, with unresolved D. The CDR3 runs 14 residues. Germline V gene sequence: CDR1 SGHAT, CDR2 FQNNGV. V lost 1 base and J lost 6, with 12 bases in between. The CDR3 protein is CASSLGPGRAEAFF. CDR3 nucleotides: TGTGCCAGCAGCTTAGGCCCGGGGAGGGCTGAAGCTTTCTTT.

A few counts support this clone. The chain uses TRBV21-1 and TRBJ2-3; the table's D call, TRBD2, was not checked against the DNA. TRBV21-1 is assigned pseudogene status. The CDR3 spans 18 residues. The CDR3 region is CASSKPLGLRLRADTQYF. In DNA form, the CDR3 reads TGTGCCAGCAGCAAACCCCTGGGACTCAGGCTTCGCGCAGATACGCAGTATTTT.

With regard to this clone: Sequence at one end of the junction differs from germline and may be a read error. The chain has TRBV29-1 and TRBJ2-5; D gene unclear. CDR1 SQVTM and CDR2 ANQGSEA come from the germline V gene. The length of the CDR3 is 11 residues. The CDR3 DNA sequence: TGCAGCGTTGATCCGCAAGGGACCCAGTACTTC. Protein sequence: CSVDPQGTQYF.

This clone turned up a few times. The gene calls are TRBV9 and TRBJ1-2, with TRBD1 matching over 7 bases. Germline values: CDR1 SGDLS, CDR2 YYNGEE. The CDR3 contains 14 residues. J was trimmed by 5 bases and V by 0 bases; bases with no gene match: 4. The CDR3 nucleotides are TGTGCCAGCAGCGTAGTAGGGGACAGTTATGGCTACACCTTC. Its protein is CASSVVGDSYGYTF.

The table lists this clone with a few counts. The rearrangement joins TRBV5-1 to TRBJ2-2; 12 bases agree with TRBD2. This CDR3 is 15 amino acids long. In germline, CDR1 is SGHRS, CDR2 YFSETQ. V was clipped by 3 bases and J by 5 bases; unmatched bases: 2. The CDR3 sequence: CASSWTSGVTGELFF. The CDR3 coding sequence is TGCGCCAGCAGCTGGACTAGCGGGGTGACCGGGGAGCTGTTTTTT. Filled out from reference TRBV5-1 and TRBJ2-2, the complete variable domain reads KAGVTQTPRYLIKTRGQQVTLSCSPISGHRSVSWYQQTPGQGLQFLFEYFSETQRNKGNFPGRFSGRQFSNSRSEMNVSTLELGDSALYLCASSWTSGVTGELFFGEGSRLTVL.